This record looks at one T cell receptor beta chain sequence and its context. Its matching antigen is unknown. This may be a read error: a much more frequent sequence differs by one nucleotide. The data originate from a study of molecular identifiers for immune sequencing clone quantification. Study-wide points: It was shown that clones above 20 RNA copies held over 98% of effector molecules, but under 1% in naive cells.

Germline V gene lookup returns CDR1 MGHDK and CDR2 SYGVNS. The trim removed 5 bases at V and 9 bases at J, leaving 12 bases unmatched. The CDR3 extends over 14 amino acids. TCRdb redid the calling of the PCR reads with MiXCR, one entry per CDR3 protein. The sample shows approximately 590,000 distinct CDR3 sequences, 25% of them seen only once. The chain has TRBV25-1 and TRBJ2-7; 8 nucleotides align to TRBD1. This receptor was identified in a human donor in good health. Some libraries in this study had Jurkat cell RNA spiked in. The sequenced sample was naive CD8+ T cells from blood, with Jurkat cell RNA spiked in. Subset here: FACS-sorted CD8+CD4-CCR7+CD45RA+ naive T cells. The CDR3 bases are TGTGCCAGCAGTAAGCGGACAGGGCCGGACGCGCAGTACTTC. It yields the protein CASSKRTGPDAQYF.